What follows are 3 T cell receptor beta chains derived from one specimen sequenced in a study of CD8 T cells in ankylosing spondylitis. TCRdb called the 5' RACE reads again in MiXCR, with one record for every CDR3 protein. Here the sample spans 200,000 or so distinct CDR3 sequences, over 10% being singletons. Sequencing input: blood, either unsorted or a sorted T cell fraction (not recorded which). Source of these receptors: a female donor with ankylosing spondylitis or in good health (not recorded which).

Only a few counts were recorded for this clonotype. This rearrangement joins TRBV15 to TRBJ2-4; D remains unclear. Germline V gene lookup returns CDR1 LNHNV and CDR2 YYDKDF (reference sequence). The CDR3 has 14 amino acids. V lost 5 bases, J lost 3 bases, and 11 bases lay in between. The CDR3 nucleotides are TGTGCCACCAGCCGACCCTTCGTCAAAAACATTCAGTACTTC. Translating it yields CATSRPFVKNIQYF.

Many counts were recorded for this clonotype. The chain combines TRBV5-1 with TRBJ2-1; TRBD2 agrees at 11 bases. This CDR3 is 18 amino acids long. With V trimmed by 5 bases and J by 2 bases, 12 bases remained unmatched. The germline V gene has CDR1 SGHRS and CDR2 YFSETQ. The CDR3 protein is CASSLPASGRWAYNEQFF. The DNA for the CDR3 is TGCGCCAGCAGTCTGCCGGCTAGCGGGAGGTGGGCCTACAATGAGCAGTTCTTC.

This clonotype came up many times. The V and J genes are TRBV12-3 or TRBV12-4 and TRBJ1-1; 10 nucleotides line up with TRBD1. V lost 6 bases and J lost 1; bases outside the gene matches: 5. The CDR3 has 15 amino acids. CDR3 coding DNA: TGTGCCAGCAGAACGGACAGGGGGGAGAACACTGAAGCTTTCTTT. It is translated as CASRTDRGENTEAFF.